This is a list of T cell receptor beta chains from one sample in a study of regulatory T cells in long-lasting Graves disease. TCRdb independently ran MiXCR on the multiplex PCR reads; one entry per CDR3 protein. Found here are more than 650,000 distinct CDR3 sequences, 30% of them singletons; the top ten hold under 50%. This specimen was peripheral blood mononuclear cells (PBMCs), taken when the disease was refractory, from a patient treated with antithyroid drugs. The receptors stem from a female donor with Graves disease. CDR3s include the opening cysteine and the closing phenylalanine or tryptophan. D genes are given only for firm matches. Clone size is given for some rows only: seen once, a few or many times, or a class if the clone is expanded.

abundance: -
v_gene: TRBV19
d_gene: -
j_gene: TRBJ2-2
CDR3nt: TGTGCCACGGGGAGGCCGAACACCGGGGAGCTGTTTTTT
CDR3aa: CATGRPNTGELFF

abundance: many
v_gene: TRBV12-3/TRBV12-4
d_gene: -
j_gene: TRBJ1-2
CDR3nt: TGTGCCAGCAGTTTATTAGGGGCACACTATGGCTACACCTTC
CDR3aa: CASSLLGAHYGYTF

abundance: -
v_gene: TRBV10-3
d_gene: TRBD1
j_gene: TRBJ1-1
CDR3nt: TGTGCCATCAACGAACAGGGGGTTGGAGTGGAAGCTTTCTTT
CDR3aa: CAINEQGVGVEAFF

abundance: -
v_gene: TRBV27
d_gene: TRBD1
j_gene: TRBJ1-3
CDR3nt: TGTGCCAGCAGTTTCGGCAGGGGGCCTGGAAACACCATATATTTT
CDR3aa: CASSFGRGPGNTIYF

abundance: -
v_gene: TRBV12-3/TRBV12-4
d_gene: TRBD1
j_gene: TRBJ1-1
CDR3nt: TGTGCCAGCAGTTCACGACAGGGGACCACTGAAGCTTTCTTT
CDR3aa: CASSSRQGTTEAFF

abundance: -
v_gene: TRBV2
d_gene: TRBD2
j_gene: TRBJ2-5
CDR3nt: TGTGCCAGCAGTGAAGAGGAGCGACTAGCGGGAGTAGGGGAGACCCAGTACTTC
CDR3aa: CASSEEERLAGVGETQYF

abundance: few
v_gene: TRBV6-1
d_gene: -
j_gene: TRBJ2-7
CDR3nt: TGTGCCAGCAGCATTTATAGGTACGAGCAGTACTTC
CDR3aa: CASSIYRYEQYF

abundance: few
v_gene: TRBV5-1
d_gene: TRBD1
j_gene: TRBJ1-6
CDR3nt: TGCGCCAGCAGCTTGGCGGGACAGGGTTCCTCACCCCTCCACTTT
CDR3aa: CASSLAGQGSSPLHF

abundance: many
v_gene: TRBV28
d_gene: TRBD2
j_gene: TRBJ2-7
CDR3nt: TGTGCCAGCAGAACTAGCGGGAGGGTCAGCGAGCAGTACTTC
CDR3aa: CASRTSGRVSEQYF

abundance: -
v_gene: TRBV30
d_gene: TRBD1
j_gene: TRBJ1-2
CDR3nt: TGTGCCTCGACAGGGTTTGAGGGCTACACCTTC
CDR3aa: CASTGFEGYTF

abundance: many
v_gene: TRBV12-5
d_gene: -
j_gene: TRBJ1-2
CDR3nt: TGTGCTAGTGGTTTGGACAGAATAAACTATGGCTACACCTTC
CDR3aa: CASGLDRINYGYTF

abundance: -
v_gene: TRBV5-6
d_gene: TRBD2
j_gene: TRBJ2-5
CDR3nt: TGTGCCAGCAGACTAGCGGGAGGTGGGGAGACCCAGTACTTC
CDR3aa: CASRLAGGGETQYF

abundance: few
v_gene: TRBV12-3/TRBV12-4
d_gene: TRBD2
j_gene: TRBJ2-2
CDR3nt: TGTGCCAGCAGCCTAAGCCCCGAAGGTAGCGGGGCCGGGGAGCTGTTTTTT
CDR3aa: CASSLSPEGSGAGELFF

abundance: -
v_gene: TRBV11-2
d_gene: TRBD2
j_gene: TRBJ2-5
CDR3nt: TGTGCCAGCAGCCTACACCTAAGCGGGACAGAGACCCAGTACTTC
CDR3aa: CASSLHLSGTETQYF

abundance: -
v_gene: TRBV5-1
d_gene: -
j_gene: TRBJ2-2
CDR3nt: TGCGCCAGCAGCTTGGTAACAGGGAGCACCGGGGAGCTGTTTTTT
CDR3aa: CASSLVTGSTGELFF

abundance: few
v_gene: TRBV6-1
d_gene: -
j_gene: TRBJ1-2
CDR3nt: TGTGCCAGCAGTGAACGTGGGATTCATGGCTACACCTTC
CDR3aa: CASSERGIHGYTF

abundance: -
v_gene: TRBV19
d_gene: -
j_gene: TRBJ1-4
CDR3nt: TGTGCCAGTAAAATCAGGGGCCGGAATGAAAAACTGTTTTTT
CDR3aa: CASKIRGRNEKLFF

abundance: -
v_gene: TRBV27
d_gene: TRBD1
j_gene: TRBJ1-2
CDR3nt: TGTGCCAGCAGTCCTGGGACAGCCTATATATATGGCTACACCTTC
CDR3aa: CASSPGTAYIYGYTF

abundance: -
v_gene: TRBV20-1
d_gene: TRBD1
j_gene: TRBJ1-2
CDR3nt: TGCAGTGCTAGTGGGGACAGGGGTGGCTACACCTTC
CDR3aa: CSASGDRGGYTF

abundance: -
v_gene: TRBV20-1
d_gene: -
j_gene: TRBJ2-5
CDR3nt: TGCAGTGCGGTTTTGTCTAGCGTTATCTCAAGGGAGACCCAGTACTTC
CDR3aa: CSAVLSSVISRETQYF

abundance: -
v_gene: TRBV4-1
d_gene: TRBD1
j_gene: TRBJ1-5
CDR3nt: TGCGCCAGCACCCTCGGGGGACAGCGAAATCAGCCCCAGCATTTT
CDR3aa: CASTLGGQRNQPQHF

abundance: many
v_gene: TRBV12-3/TRBV12-4
d_gene: -
j_gene: TRBJ1-1
CDR3nt: TGTGCCAGCAGACTAGAAGCGCAGAACACTGAAGCTTTCTTT
CDR3aa: CASRLEAQNTEAFF

abundance: -
v_gene: TRBV28
d_gene: TRBD1
j_gene: TRBJ1-1
CDR3nt: TGTGCCAGCAGTCAAGGACAGGGAGACACTGAAGCTTTCTTT
CDR3aa: CASSQGQGDTEAFF

abundance: many
v_gene: TRBV5-1
d_gene: -
j_gene: TRBJ1-2
CDR3nt: TGCGCCAGCAGCAGGGGCAGGGACTATGGCTACACCTTC
CDR3aa: CASSRGRDYGYTF

abundance: -
v_gene: TRBV20-1
d_gene: -
j_gene: TRBJ1-2
CDR3nt: TGCAGTGCTACCCCCGACAGGCAAACTAGCTTATGGAGAGGCTACACCTTC
CDR3aa: CSATPDRQTSLWRGYTF

abundance: many
v_gene: TRBV11-3
d_gene: -
j_gene: TRBJ1-1
CDR3nt: TGTGCCAGCAGCTTACTACGGAAGACTGAAGCTTTCTTT
CDR3aa: CASSLLRKTEAFF

abundance: -
v_gene: TRBV20-1
d_gene: TRBD2
j_gene: TRBJ2-7
CDR3nt: TGCAGCTTAACAGGGACTAGCGGGAGGGCCTCCTACGAGCAGTACTTC
CDR3aa: CSLTGTSGRASYEQYF

abundance: -
v_gene: TRBV6-4
d_gene: TRBD1
j_gene: TRBJ2-2
CDR3nt: TGTGCCAGCAGAGAACAGGGGGCGTCTGGAGAGCTGTTTTTT
CDR3aa: CASREQGASGELFF

abundance: -
v_gene: TRBV29-1
d_gene: TRBD1
j_gene: TRBJ1-5
CDR3nt: TGCAGCATTAAGGGTGGGACAGGGGATCAGCCCCAGCATTTT
CDR3aa: CSIKGGTGDQPQHF

abundance: few
v_gene: TRBV6-1
d_gene: -
j_gene: TRBJ1-1
CDR3nt: TGTGCCAGCAGTGAATGGAGGTCCGAAGCTTTCTTT
CDR3aa: CASSEWRSEAFF

abundance: -
v_gene: TRBV6-2/TRBV6-3
d_gene: TRBD1
j_gene: TRBJ1-3
CDR3nt: TGTGCCAGCAGTCATCGGGACAGATCACTCTCTGGAAACACCATATATTTT
CDR3aa: CASSHRDRSLSGNTIYF

abundance: -
v_gene: TRBV20-1
d_gene: -
j_gene: TRBJ1-3
CDR3nt: TGCAGTGCTAGAAGCGTGAGGCGAGACTCTGGAAACACCATATATTTT
CDR3aa: CSARSVRRDSGNTIYF

abundance: -
v_gene: TRBV7-9
d_gene: TRBD2
j_gene: TRBJ2-7
CDR3nt: TGTGCCAGCAGCCTTAGCGGGAGCGGTGACGAGCAGTACTTC
CDR3aa: CASSLSGSGDEQYF